This T cell receptor (beta chain) was found in a study of blood T cell repertoires in COVID-19. The wider study: Italy, Spain and the United States were the sources of the convalescent and acute COVID-19 samples. T cells, B-cell-depleted T cells, or PBMCs supplied cDNA or gDNA.

In the source study's methods: By means of reference gene primer amplification, nucleated cell counts were estimated. Sequencing used immunoSEQ multiplex PCR; TCRdb keeps in-frame clones, though not all of them. V and J calls plus clone size are reproduced from that table; the DNA served to infer D and trimming. The sample has roughly 150,000 clones; about 83% are singletons. The germline gives CDR1 SGHNT, CDR2 YYREEE (reference sequence). The V gene lost 10 bases and the J gene lost 2 bases, with 20 bases spanning the gap. The CDR3 is 15 residues long. Sequenced sample: peripheral blood. This chain connects TRBV5-4 to TRBJ2-3, with TRBD2 as a possible D gene (7 bases). The TCR originated in a human donor in a cohort sampled during active COVID-19. The CDR3 spells CAEGGPPSATDTQYF. The CDR3 DNA reads TGTGCCGAGGGGGGGCCTCCTTCTGCCACAGATACGCAGTATTTT.